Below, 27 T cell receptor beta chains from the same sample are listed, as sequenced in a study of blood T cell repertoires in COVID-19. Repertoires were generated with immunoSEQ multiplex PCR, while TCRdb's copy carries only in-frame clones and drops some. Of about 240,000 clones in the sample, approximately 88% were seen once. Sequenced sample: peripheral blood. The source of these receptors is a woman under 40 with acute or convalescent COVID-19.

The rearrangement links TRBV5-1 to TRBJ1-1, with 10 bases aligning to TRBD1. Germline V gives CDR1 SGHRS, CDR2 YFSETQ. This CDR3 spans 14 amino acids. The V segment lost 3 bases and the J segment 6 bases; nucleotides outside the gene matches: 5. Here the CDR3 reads CASSSTGGWAEAFF. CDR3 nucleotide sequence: TGCGCCAGCAGCTCGACAGGGGGCTGGGCTGAAGCTTTCTTT.

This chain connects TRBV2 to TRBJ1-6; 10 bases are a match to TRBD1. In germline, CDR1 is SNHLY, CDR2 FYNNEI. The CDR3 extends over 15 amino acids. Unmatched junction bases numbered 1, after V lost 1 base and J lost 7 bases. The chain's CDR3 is CASSEGTGGNSPLHF. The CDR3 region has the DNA TGTGCCAGCAGTGAAGGGACAGGGGGAAATTCACCCCTCCACTTT.

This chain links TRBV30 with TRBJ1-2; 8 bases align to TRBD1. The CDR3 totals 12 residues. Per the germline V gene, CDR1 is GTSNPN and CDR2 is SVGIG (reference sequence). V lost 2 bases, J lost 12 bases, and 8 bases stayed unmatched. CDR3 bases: TGTGCCTGGAGTCAAGGACAGGGTTTAGACACCTTC. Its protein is CAWSQGQGLDTF.

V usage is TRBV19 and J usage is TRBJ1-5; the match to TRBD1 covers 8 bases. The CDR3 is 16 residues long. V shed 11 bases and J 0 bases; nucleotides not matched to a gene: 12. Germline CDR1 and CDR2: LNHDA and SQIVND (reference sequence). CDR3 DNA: TGTGCCGGGGGAAAACCGGGACAGGATAGCAATCAGCCCCAGCATTTT. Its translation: CAGGKPGQDSNQPQHF.

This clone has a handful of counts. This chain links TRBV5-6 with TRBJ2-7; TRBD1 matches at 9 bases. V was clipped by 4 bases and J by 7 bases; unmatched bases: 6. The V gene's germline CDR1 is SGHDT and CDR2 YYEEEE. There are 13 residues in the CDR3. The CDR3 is CASSRDREVEQYF. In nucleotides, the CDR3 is TGTGCCAGCAGCCGGGACAGGGAGGTAGAGCAGTACTTC.

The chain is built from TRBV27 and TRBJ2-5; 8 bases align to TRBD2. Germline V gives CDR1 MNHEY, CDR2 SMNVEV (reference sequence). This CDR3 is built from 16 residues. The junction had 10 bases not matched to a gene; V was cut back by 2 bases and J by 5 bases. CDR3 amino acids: CASSLEGRGARETQYF. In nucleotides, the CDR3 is TGTGCCAGCAGTTTAGAGGGGCGGGGGGCACGTGAGACCCAGTACTTC.

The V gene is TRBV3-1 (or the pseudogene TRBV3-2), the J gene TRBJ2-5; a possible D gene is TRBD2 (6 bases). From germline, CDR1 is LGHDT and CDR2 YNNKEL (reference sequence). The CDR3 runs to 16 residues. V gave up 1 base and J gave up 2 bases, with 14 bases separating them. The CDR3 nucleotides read TGTGCCAGCAGCCAAGGGATCAGCGGGCCGCAAGAGACCCAGTACTTC. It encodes CASSQGISGPQETQYF.

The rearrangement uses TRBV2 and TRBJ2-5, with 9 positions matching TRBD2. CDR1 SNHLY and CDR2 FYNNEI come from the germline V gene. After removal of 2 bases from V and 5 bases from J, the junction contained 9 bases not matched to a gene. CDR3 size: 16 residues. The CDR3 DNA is TGTGCCAGCAGTGAATTCCTAGCGGGGAGTTCGGAGACCCAGTACTTC. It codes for CASSEFLAGSSETQYF.

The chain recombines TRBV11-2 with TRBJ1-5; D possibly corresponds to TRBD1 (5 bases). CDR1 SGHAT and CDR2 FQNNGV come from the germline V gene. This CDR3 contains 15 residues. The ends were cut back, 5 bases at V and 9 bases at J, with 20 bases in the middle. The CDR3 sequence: CASSLDGGALRPQHF. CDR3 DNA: TGTGCCAGCAGCCTGGATGGAGGGGCCCTGCGGCCCCAGCATTTT.

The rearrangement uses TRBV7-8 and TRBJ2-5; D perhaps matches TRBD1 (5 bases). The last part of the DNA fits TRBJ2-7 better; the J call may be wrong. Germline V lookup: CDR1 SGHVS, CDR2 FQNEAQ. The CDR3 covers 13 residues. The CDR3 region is CASSLGQGLEQYF. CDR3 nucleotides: TGTGCCAGCAGCTTAGGTCAGGGCCTCGAGCAGTACTTC.

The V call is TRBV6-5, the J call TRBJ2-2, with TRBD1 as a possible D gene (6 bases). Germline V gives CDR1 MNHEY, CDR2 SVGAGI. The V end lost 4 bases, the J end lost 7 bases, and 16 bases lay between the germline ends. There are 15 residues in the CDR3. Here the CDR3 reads CASSLLTTGSGELFF. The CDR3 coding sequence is TGTGCCAGCAGTTTACTTACCACAGGGAGCGGGGAGCTGTTTTTT.

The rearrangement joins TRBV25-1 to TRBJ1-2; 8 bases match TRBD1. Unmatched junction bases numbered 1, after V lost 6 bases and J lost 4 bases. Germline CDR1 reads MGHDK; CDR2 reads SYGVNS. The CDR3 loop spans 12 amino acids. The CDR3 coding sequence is TGTGCCAGCAGGGACAGGGTCTATGGCTACACCTTC. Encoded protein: CASRDRVYGYTF.

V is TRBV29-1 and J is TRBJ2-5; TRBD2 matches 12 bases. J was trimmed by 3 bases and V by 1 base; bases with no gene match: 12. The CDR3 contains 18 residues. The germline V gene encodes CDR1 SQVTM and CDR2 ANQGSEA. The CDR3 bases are TGCAGCGTTGAAGGGAGACTAGCGGGAGATGAGAGAGAAGAGACCCAGTACTTC. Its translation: CSVEGRLAGDEREETQYF.

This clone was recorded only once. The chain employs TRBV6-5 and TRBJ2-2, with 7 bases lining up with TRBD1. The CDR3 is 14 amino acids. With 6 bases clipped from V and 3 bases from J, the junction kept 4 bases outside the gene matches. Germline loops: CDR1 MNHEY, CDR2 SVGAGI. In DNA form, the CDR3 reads TGTGCCAGCAGCCTGGACAGGTACACCGGGGAGCTGTTTTTT. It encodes CASSLDRYTGELFF.

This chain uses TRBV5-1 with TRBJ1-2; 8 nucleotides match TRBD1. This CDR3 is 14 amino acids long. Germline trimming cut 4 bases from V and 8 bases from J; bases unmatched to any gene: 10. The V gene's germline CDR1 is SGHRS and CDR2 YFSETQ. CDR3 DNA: TGCGCCAGCAGCCCAGGGACAGGAGGTTGGGGCTACACCTTC. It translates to CASSPGTGGWGYTF.

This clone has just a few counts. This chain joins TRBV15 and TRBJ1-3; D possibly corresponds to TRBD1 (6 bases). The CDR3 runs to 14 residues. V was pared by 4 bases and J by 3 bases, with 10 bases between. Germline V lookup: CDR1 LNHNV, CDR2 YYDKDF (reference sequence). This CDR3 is CATSKRTVGNTIYF. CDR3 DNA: TGTGCCACCAGCAAACGGACAGTTGGAAACACCATATATTTT.

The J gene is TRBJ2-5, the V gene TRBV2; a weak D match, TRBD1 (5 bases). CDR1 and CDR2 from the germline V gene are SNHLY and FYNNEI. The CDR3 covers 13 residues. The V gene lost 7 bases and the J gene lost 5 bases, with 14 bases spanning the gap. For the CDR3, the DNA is TGTGCCAGCACAGGGAACGCAGGGGAGACCCAGTACTTC. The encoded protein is CASTGNAGETQYF.

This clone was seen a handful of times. The CDR3 sequence is CASSDISREQFF. In DNA, the CDR3 is TGTGCCTCCTCCGATATTAGCCGTGAGCAGTTCTTC. This chain uses TRBV27 with TRBJ2-1; D unclear. The CDR3 extends over 12 amino acids. The ends were cut back, 11 bases at V and 9 bases at J, with 17 bases in the middle. The germline V gene has CDR1 MNHEY and CDR2 SMNVEV (reference sequence).

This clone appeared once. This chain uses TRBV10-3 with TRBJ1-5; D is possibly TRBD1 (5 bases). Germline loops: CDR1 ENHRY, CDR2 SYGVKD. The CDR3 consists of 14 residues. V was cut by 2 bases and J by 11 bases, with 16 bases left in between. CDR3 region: CAISEGDRTSAQHF. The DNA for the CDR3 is TGTGCCATCAGTGAGGGTGACAGAACGTCGGCCCAGCATTTT.

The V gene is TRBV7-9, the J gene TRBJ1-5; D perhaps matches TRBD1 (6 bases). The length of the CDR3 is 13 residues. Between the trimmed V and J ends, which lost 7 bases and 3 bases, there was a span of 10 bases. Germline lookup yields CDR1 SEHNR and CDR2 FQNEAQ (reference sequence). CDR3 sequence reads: CASTGAYNQPQHF. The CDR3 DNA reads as TGTGCCAGCACAGGGGCGTACAATCAGCCCCAGCATTTT.

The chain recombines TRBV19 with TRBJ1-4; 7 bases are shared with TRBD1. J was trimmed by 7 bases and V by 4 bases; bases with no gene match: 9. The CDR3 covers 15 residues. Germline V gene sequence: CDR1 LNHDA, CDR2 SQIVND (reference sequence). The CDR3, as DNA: TGTGCCAGTAGTAAATCGACAGGGCGGGGTGAAAAACTGTTTTTT. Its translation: CASSKSTGRGEKLFF.

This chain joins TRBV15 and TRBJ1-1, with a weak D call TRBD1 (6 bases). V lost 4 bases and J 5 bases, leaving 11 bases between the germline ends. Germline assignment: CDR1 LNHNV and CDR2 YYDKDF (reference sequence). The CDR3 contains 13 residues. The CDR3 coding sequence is TGTGCCACCAGCACCGGGAGGGGGACTGAAGCTTTCTTT. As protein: CATSTGRGTEAFF.

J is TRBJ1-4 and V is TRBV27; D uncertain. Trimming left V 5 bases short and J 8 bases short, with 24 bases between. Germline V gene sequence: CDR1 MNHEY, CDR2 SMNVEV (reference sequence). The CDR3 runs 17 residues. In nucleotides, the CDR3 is TGTGCCAGCAGTCCGCTCGTTGGAGCACCCCTTGGGGAAAAACTGTTTTTT. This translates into CASSPLVGAPLGEKLFF.

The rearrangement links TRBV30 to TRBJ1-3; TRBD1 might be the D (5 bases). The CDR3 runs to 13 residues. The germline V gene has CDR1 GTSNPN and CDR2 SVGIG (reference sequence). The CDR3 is CACTSHWGDTIYF. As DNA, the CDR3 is TGTGCTTGCACCTCCCATTGGGGGGACACCATATATTTT.

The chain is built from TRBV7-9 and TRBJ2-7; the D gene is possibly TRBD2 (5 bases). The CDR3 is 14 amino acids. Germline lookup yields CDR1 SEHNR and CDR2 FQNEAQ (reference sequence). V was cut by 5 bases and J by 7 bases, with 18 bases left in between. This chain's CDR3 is CASSDPSSRREQYF. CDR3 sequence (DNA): TGTGCCAGCAGCGACCCGAGTAGCCGGAGGGAGCAGTACTTC.

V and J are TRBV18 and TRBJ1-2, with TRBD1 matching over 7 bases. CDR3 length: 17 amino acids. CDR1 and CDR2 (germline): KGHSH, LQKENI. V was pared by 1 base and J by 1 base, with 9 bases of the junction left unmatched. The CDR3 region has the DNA TGTGCCAGCTCACCACAGGGGGCGAGCCTCATTAACTATGGCTACACCTTC. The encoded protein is CASSPQGASLINYGYTF.

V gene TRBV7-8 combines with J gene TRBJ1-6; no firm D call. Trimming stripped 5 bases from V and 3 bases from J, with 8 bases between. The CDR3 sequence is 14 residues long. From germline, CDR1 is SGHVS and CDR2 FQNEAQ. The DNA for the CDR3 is TGTGCCAGCAGCCCGTCCCTCTATAATTCACCCCTCCACTTT. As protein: CASSPSLYNSPLHF.